This TCR beta chain is drawn from a study of Ad26.COV2.S vaccination and SARS-CoV-2 variants. TCRdb's copy holds only in-frame clones and misses some; the assay was immunoSEQ multiplex PCR. Here the sample spans more than 150,000 clones, 87% being singletons. The V gene's germline CDR1 is SGDLS and CDR2 YYNGEE. V dropped 4 bases and J dropped 4 bases, with 7 bases sitting between them. This CDR3 is 12 amino acids long. The gene calls are TRBV9 and TRBJ2-3; D ambiguous. The clonotype originates from a human donor who had recovered from COVID-19. The input for sequencing was peripheral blood, taken after recovery from COVID-19. DNA for the CDR3: TGTGCCAGCAGCCCGACGGCAGATACGCAGTATTTT. Its translation: CASSPTADTQYF.